These 5 T cell receptor beta chains originate from one sample sequenced in a study of regulatory T cells in long-lasting Graves disease. Time point specified: persistent/refractory GD, antithyroid drugs over 5 years with positive TRAb. The TCR library was prepared using RNA isolated from PBMCs. Construction of TCR beta libraries relied on iRepertoire HTBI primers and on Arm-PCR targeting CDR3 regions. From the multiplex PCR reads, TCRdb called clonotypes with MiXCR, one entry per CDR3 protein. The data show 400,000 to 500,000 distinct CDR3 sequences, 20% to 25% seen once. The source material was peripheral blood mononuclear cells (PBMCs), sampled when the disease was refractory, from a patient treated with antithyroid drugs. The receptor source for this set is a female donor with Graves disease.

This clonotype was observed a handful of times. The genes are TRBV19 and TRBJ1-5, with D perhaps matching TRBD1 (6 bases). V was shortened by 3 bases and J by 1 base, with 10 bases between the two germline ends. Germline CDR1 and CDR2: LNHDA and SQIVND (reference sequence). This CDR3 comprises 15 residues. CDR3 nucleotides: TGTGCCAGTAGTATGTCGAGGGGGAGCAATCAGCCCCAGCATTTT. Encoded protein: CASSMSRGSNQPQHF.

This clonotype was picked up many times. The chain links TRBV12-3 or TRBV12-4 to TRBJ1-2; D possibly corresponds to TRBD1 (5 bases). Trimming took off 4 bases at V and 0 bases at J, with 9 bases between the two ends. This CDR3 has 14 residues. As DNA, the CDR3 is TGTGCCAGCAGTTCCAGCAGGGCTAACTATGGCTACACCTTC. It encodes CASSSSRANYGYTF.

In this sample, this clonotype turned up once. The rearrangement joins TRBV10-3 to TRBJ1-3; 7 positions agree with TRBD1. From germline, CDR1 is ENHRY and CDR2 SYGVKD. J gave up 0 bases and V 11 bases, and 7 bases lay outside the gene matches. CDR3 length equals 14 residues. The chain's CDR3 is CAGQASSSGNTIYF. Here the CDR3 DNA reads TGTGCCGGACAGGCGTCGAGCTCTGGAAACACCATATATTTT.

Here the CDR3 reads CASSDPDPTETQYF. In DNA, the CDR3 is TGTGCCAGCAGTGACCCGGACCCTACAGAGACCCAGTACTTC. V and J are TRBV25-1 and TRBJ2-5; D gene uncertain. From germline, CDR1 is MGHDK and CDR2 SYGVNS. V was shortened by 3 bases and J by 4 bases, with 12 bases between the two germline ends. This CDR3 spans 14 amino acids.

This clonotype came up many times. The rearrangement joins TRBV27 to TRBJ1-3; no clear D. Germline-derived CDR1 and CDR2 are MNHEY and SMNVEV (reference sequence). V lost 0 bases, J lost 1 base, and 1 base lay in between. The CDR3 is made up of 13 amino acids. This CDR3 reads CASSLSSGNTIYF. CDR3 in DNA: TGTGCCAGCAGTTTATCATCTGGAAACACCATATATTTT.